The 23 T cell receptor beta chains given below trace back to one sample, sequenced in a study of blood T cell repertoires in COVID-19. The protocol was immunoSEQ multiplex PCR, while the TCRdb copy is restricted to in-frame clones and leaves out a portion. The sample shows about 130,000 clones, about 80% of them seen only once. Sequenced input: peripheral blood. The origin of the receptors is a woman between 50 and 59 years old with acute or convalescent COVID-19.

The chain recombines TRBV2 with TRBJ2-3; 9 bases align to TRBD2. This CDR3 is 16 amino acids long. Germline V gene lookup returns CDR1 SNHLY and CDR2 FYNNEI. The J segment lost 0 bases and the V segment lost 6 bases, leaving 7 bases of the junction unmatched. The DNA for the CDR3 is TGTGCCAGCAGCGCCCCAGCGGGGGGCAGCACAGATACGCAGTATTTT. Amino acid sequence: CASSAPAGGSTDTQYF.

V usage is TRBV7-8 and J usage is TRBJ1-1; D is ambiguous. Trimming shortened V by 5 bases and J by 1 base, and 8 bases separated the two germline ends. Looked up from germline, CDR1 is SGHVS and CDR2 is FQNEAQ. The CDR3 is made up of 13 amino acids. The CDR3 reads CASSERRNTEAFF. For the CDR3, the DNA is TGTGCCAGCAGCGAAAGGAGGAACACTGAAGCTTTCTTT. The variable domain in full, completed from reference TRBV7-8 and TRBJ1-1, reads GAGVSQSPRYKVAKRGQDVALRCDPISGHVSLFWYQQALGQGPEFLTYFQNEAQLDKSGLPSDRFFAERPEGSVSTLKIQRTQQEDSAVYLCASSERRNTEAFFGQGTRLTVV.

V and J are TRBV12-3 or TRBV12-4 and TRBJ1-2; D not resolved. Trimming stripped 4 bases from V and 4 bases from J, with 10 bases between. This CDR3 is built from 13 residues. In DNA, the CDR3 is TGTGCCAGCAGTTACCTTCCGGGCTATGGCTACACCTTC. This gives the protein CASSYLPGYGYTF.

This clone was recorded once. The genes are TRBV14 and TRBJ2-7; 8 bases are a match to TRBD1. The trim removed 9 bases at V and 7 bases at J, leaving 11 bases unmatched. Germline-derived CDR1 and CDR2 are SGHDN and FVKESK. CDR3 length equals 13 residues. The CDR3 DNA reads as TGTGCCAGTTCGAGGGACAGGACGTGGGAGCAGTACTTC. Translating gives CASSRDRTWEQYF.

The rearrangement joins TRBV4-1 to TRBJ1-6; D gene unclear. The V end was cut by 0 bases, the J end by 5 bases, with 8 bases between. Germline V gives CDR1 MGHRA, CDR2 YSYEKL. This CDR3 is built from 15 residues. The chain's CDR3 is CASSQDGQNNSPLHF. Written as DNA, the CDR3 is TGCGCCAGCAGCCAAGATGGTCAGAATAATTCACCCCTCCACTTT.

The chain combines TRBV30 with TRBJ1-2, with D tentatively TRBD1 (6 bases). Deletions cut 4 bases from V and 1 base from J, with 13 bases between. This CDR3 is built from 14 residues. Germline V gene lookup returns CDR1 GTSNPN and CDR2 SVGIG (reference sequence). In nucleotides, the CDR3 is TGTGCCTGGATACGTACAGGGCTTAACTATGGCTACACCTTC. Translation gives CAWIRTGLNYGYTF.

V gene TRBV6-1 combines with J gene TRBJ1-2, with D possibly matching TRBD1 (5 bases). The V end was cut by 0 bases, the J end by 0 bases, with 8 bases between. The CDR3 is 15 residues long. Germline V gene data show CDR1 as MNHNS and CDR2 as SASEGT. The CDR3 DNA sequence: TGTGCCAGCAGTGAAGCTCCACAGGCTAACTATGGCTACACCTTC. Protein: CASSEAPQANYGYTF.

The rearrangement uses TRBV20-1 and TRBJ1-2; possibly TRBD1 for D (5 bases). The CDR3 contains 13 residues. Germline assignment: CDR1 DFQATT and CDR2 SNEGSKA (reference sequence). Trimming took 3 bases from V and 7 from J, leaving 15 bases between them. The CDR3 here is CSASLPGKGGYTF. CDR3 coding DNA: TGCAGTGCTAGTCTCCCAGGGAAGGGTGGCTACACCTTC.

The chain carries TRBV3-1 (or the pseudogene TRBV3-2) and TRBJ2-5, with a tentative D call TRBD1 (6 bases). V was shortened by 4 bases and J by 4 bases, with 16 bases between the two germline ends. This CDR3 contains 15 residues. Per the germline V gene, CDR1 is LGHDT and CDR2 is YNNKEL (reference sequence). The CDR3 coding sequence is TGTGCCAGCAGCCTCCGACAGGATCTTAGAGAGACCCAGTACTTC. Encoded protein: CASSLRQDLRETQYF.

The chain joins TRBV7-6 to TRBJ2-2; the D gene is possibly TRBD2 (5 bases). In germline, CDR1 is SGHVS, CDR2 FNYEAQ. V lost 5 bases, J lost 6 bases, and 13 bases lay in between. The CDR3 has 14 residues. CDR3 protein: CASSARLEAGELFF. The CDR3 DNA reads TGTGCCAGCAGCGCCCGGTTGGAGGCCGGGGAGCTGTTTTTT.

This clone has a handful of counts. The rearrangement uses TRBV19 and TRBJ2-3; a weak D match, TRBD2 (5 bases). Germline CDR1 and CDR2: LNHDA and SQIVND (reference sequence). CDR3 size: 16 residues. The germline V and J ends were trimmed by 5 bases and 5 bases, with 20 bases remaining between them. The CDR3 region is CASSPRGGFSGDTQYF. The CDR3 DNA reads as TGTGCCAGTAGTCCCCGAGGAGGCTTTAGTGGAGATACGCAGTATTTT.

The genes are TRBV29-1 and TRBJ2-1; D is possibly TRBD2 (6 bases). The CDR3 length is 13 residues. Germline CDR1 reads SQVTM; CDR2 reads ANQGSEA. V was clipped by 7 bases and J by 9 bases, with 19 bases between them. As DNA, the CDR3 is TGCAGCGCAGGTACCGGGGGAGTCAGTGAGCAGTTCTTC. Residues: CSAGTGGVSEQFF.

The rearrangement links TRBV3-1 (or the pseudogene TRBV3-2) to TRBJ1-1, with D perhaps TRBD1 (6 bases). From germline, CDR1 is LGHDT and CDR2 YNNKEL (reference sequence). There are 14 residues in the CDR3. The V end was cut by 1 base, the J end by 3 bases, with 9 bases between. CDR3 protein: CASSQARGHTEAFF. CDR3 sequence (DNA): TGTGCCAGCAGCCAAGCCAGGGGCCACACTGAAGCTTTCTTT.

This chain connects TRBV5-1 to TRBJ2-2; a possible D gene is TRBD1 (6 bases). Trimming removed 9 bases from V and 0 bases from J, with 15 bases in between. Germline V gives CDR1 SGHRS, CDR2 YFSETQ. The CDR3 runs 15 residues. In DNA form, the CDR3 reads TGCGCCACCATGGACAGACAGTCGAACACCGGGGAGCTGTTTTTT. It specifies CATMDRQSNTGELFF.

The chain employs TRBV18 and TRBJ1-2; TRBD1 agrees at 7 bases. The germline CDR1 and CDR2 sequences are KGHSH and LQKENI. The CDR3 length is 16 residues. V gave up 0 bases and J gave up 5 bases; unmatched junction bases: 9. The CDR3 loop reads CASSPPLGTDFYGYTF. The DNA for the CDR3 is TGTGCCAGCTCACCACCGTTAGGGACAGACTTTTATGGCTACACCTTC.

This chain joins TRBV3-1 (or the pseudogene TRBV3-2) and TRBJ2-7; 10 bases fit TRBD1. V was clipped by 6 bases and J by 1 base; unmatched bases: 6. Germline V gene sequence: CDR1 LGHDT, CDR2 YNNKEL (reference sequence). The CDR3 length is 15 residues. The CDR3 bases are TGTGCCAGCAGTGACCGGGACAGGGGATCCTACGAGCAGTACTTC. Translating gives CASSDRDRGSYEQYF.

The chain carries TRBV6-4 and TRBJ2-6; 7 positions agree with TRBD1. Trimming took 0 bases from V and 2 from J; bases not matched to a gene: 1. Looked up from germline, CDR1 is MRHNA and CDR2 is SNTAGT. This CDR3 has 16 amino acids. CDR3 protein: CASSDSGGAGANVLTF. The CDR3 nucleotides are TGTGCCAGCAGTGACTCAGGGGGCGCTGGGGCCAACGTCCTGACTTTC.

The chain links TRBV7-2 to TRBJ2-1; no reliable D call. Germline-derived CDR1 and CDR2 are SGHTA and FQGNSA. Trimming left V 1 base short and J 0 bases short, with 7 bases between. CDR3 size: 15 residues. The CDR3 loop reads CASSLGMSSYNEQFF. Here the CDR3 DNA reads TGTGCCAGCAGCTTAGGAATGAGCTCCTACAATGAGCAGTTCTTC.

This clone appeared a few times. The chain joins TRBV15 to TRBJ1-1, with a tentative D call TRBD1 (6 bases). V lost 8 bases to trimming and J lost 3 bases, with 19 bases between them. The CDR3 spans 15 residues. Germline lookup yields CDR1 LNHNV and CDR2 YYDKDF (reference sequence). Here the CDR3 reads CATSVGAAGHTEAFF. CDR3 coding DNA: TGTGCCACCTCAGTGGGGGCGGCAGGGCACACTGAAGCTTTCTTT.

The chain joins TRBV2 to TRBJ1-6, with D tentatively TRBD1 (5 bases). The CDR3 is 19 amino acids. Germline V CDR1 and CDR2: SNHLY, FYNNEI. The V gene lost 7 bases and the J gene lost 9 bases, with 31 bases spanning the gap. CDR3 bases: TGTGCCAGCACCGAAGCGTTGCGGCAGTTCGGGGGTAAGGTTTCACCCCTCCACTTT. Translating gives CASTEALRQFGGKVSPLHF.

The count of this clone is one. The chain has TRBV6-5 and TRBJ2-1; 11 positions agree with TRBD2. The V gene's germline CDR1 is MNHEY and CDR2 SVGAGI. The CDR3 length is 15 residues. The junction had 5 bases not matched to a gene; V was cut back by 3 bases and J by 7 bases. CDR3 coding DNA: TGTGCCAGCAGTTATAGCGGGGGGGCGATGAATGAGCAGTTCTTC. This gives the protein CASSYSGGAMNEQFF.

The chain couples TRBV2 to TRBJ2-1; D might be TRBD1 (5 bases). This CDR3 region has 14 residues. V was shortened by 7 bases and J by 7 bases, with 17 bases between the two germline ends. Germline assignment: CDR1 SNHLY and CDR2 FYNNEI. Written as DNA, the CDR3 is TGTGCCAGCAAGGGGTACCAGAATAGTAATGAGCAGTTCTTC. It codes for CASKGYQNSNEQFF. The variable domain in full, completed from reference TRBV2 and TRBJ2-1, reads EPEVTQTPSHQVTQMGQEVILRCVPISNHLYFYWYRQILGQKVEFLVSFYNNEISEKSEIFDDQFSVERPDGSNFTLKIRSTKLEDSAMYFCASKGYQNSNEQFFGPGTRLTVL.

CDR3 coding DNA: TGCGCCAGCAGCTCCTGGGGAGAAACGAACACTGAAGCTTTCTTT. It translates to CASSSWGETNTEAFF. This chain links TRBV5-1 with TRBJ1-1; D gene unclear. Trimming cost V 3 bases and J 1 base, with 13 bases left between them. The CDR3 is 15 residues long. The germline gives CDR1 SGHRS, CDR2 YFSETQ.